These T cell receptor beta chains were read from a single sample in a study of blood T cell repertoires in COVID-19. Only in-frame clones appear in the TCRdb table, and some are missing; sequencing was by immunoSEQ multiplex PCR. The sample carries about 58,000 clones, 84% recorded once. The sequencing sample was made of peripheral blood. The receptors shown here come from a man at least 80 years old with COVID-19, enrolled during active disease. The CDR3 runs from the conserved cysteine through the conserved F or W. The D gene is left open where the match is weak. Some rows have no size entry. The others give once, few or many, or a class for an expanded clone.

CDR3 DNA: TGTGCCAGCAGCTTTAGTGCAGATACGCAGTATTTT; CDR3 protein: CASSFSADTQYF; J gene: TRBJ2-3; D gene: NA; clone size: NA; V gene: TRBV28
CDR3 DNA: TGTGCCAGCAGCATCGGACAGACAGATACGCAGTATTTT; CDR3 protein: CASSIGQTDTQYF; J gene: TRBJ2-3; D gene: NA; clone size: NA; V gene: TRBV11-3
CDR3 DNA: TGTGCCAGCAGTGTAAGCGGGGGGGCATCAGATACGCAGTATTTT; CDR3 protein: CASSVSGGASDTQYF; J gene: TRBJ2-3; D gene: TRBD2; clone size: NA; V gene: TRBV2
CDR3 DNA: TGTGCCAGCTCACCAACAGGGGGAGGTGAAAAACTGTTTTTT; CDR3 protein: CASSPTGGGEKLFF; J gene: TRBJ1-4; D gene: TRBD1; clone size: NA; V gene: TRBV18
CDR3 DNA: TGCGCCAGCAGCCAGTTTCGGGGGGTAGCGTGGAACACCGGGGAGCTGTTTTTT; CDR3 protein: CASSQFRGVAWNTGELFF; J gene: TRBJ2-2; D gene: TRBD2; clone size: NA; V gene: TRBV4-1
CDR3 DNA: TGTGCCAGCTCACCCACTAGCGGGAGCACTGGAAATGAGCAGTTCTTC; CDR3 protein: CASSPTSGSTGNEQFF; J gene: TRBJ2-1; D gene: TRBD2; clone size: NA; V gene: TRBV18
CDR3 DNA: TGTGCCAGCAAGGGCTTAGCGGGAGTTACCGGGGAGCTGTTTTTT; CDR3 protein: CASKGLAGVTGELFF; J gene: TRBJ2-2; D gene: TRBD2; clone size: once; V gene: TRBV6-5
CDR3 DNA: TGTGCCAGCAGCTTACATGCTACAGGGTATCAGCCCCAGCATTTT; CDR3 protein: CASSLHATGYQPQHF; J gene: TRBJ1-5; D gene: NA; clone size: NA; V gene: TRBV7-2
CDR3 DNA: TGTGCCACCAGCCTAACAGAGGGCTCCCTCCACTTT; CDR3 protein: CATSLTEGSLHF; J gene: TRBJ1-6; D gene: NA; clone size: few; V gene: TRBV15
CDR3 DNA: TGTGCCAGCAGTTACTCCGGGACTAGCGGGGATGAGCAGTTCTTC; CDR3 protein: CASSYSGTSGDEQFF; J gene: TRBJ2-1; D gene: TRBD2; clone size: NA; V gene: TRBV6-5
CDR3 DNA: TGTGCCAGCAGCGTAGGGCAGGGGCGAGGGTATACTAACTATGGCTACACCTTC; CDR3 protein: CASSVGQGRGYTNYGYTF; J gene: TRBJ1-2; D gene: NA; clone size: NA; V gene: TRBV9
CDR3 DNA: TGCGCCAGCAGCACCGAGGGATCCGGGGAGCTGTTTTTT; CDR3 protein: CASSTEGSGELFF; J gene: TRBJ2-2; D gene: NA; clone size: NA; V gene: TRBV5-1
CDR3 DNA: TGTGCCAGCAGCTTGGGAGAGGGAGGATCCCAGCATTTT; CDR3 protein: CASSLGEGGSQHF; J gene: TRBJ1-5; D gene: NA; clone size: few; V gene: TRBV5-4
CDR3 DNA: TGTGCCAGTAGTATGGGCGAGTTGGGACAGAACTATGGCTACACCTTC; CDR3 protein: CASSMGELGQNYGYTF; J gene: TRBJ1-2; D gene: TRBD1; clone size: NA; V gene: TRBV19
CDR3 DNA: TGTGCCAGCAGTATATTCAGGGAAGACACTGAAGCTTTCTTT; CDR3 protein: CASSIFREDTEAFF; J gene: TRBJ1-1; D gene: NA; clone size: NA; V gene: TRBV6-5
CDR3 DNA: TGTGCCAGCAGCCCTAGCGGGGACTCCTACGAGCAGTACTTC; CDR3 protein: CASSPSGDSYEQYF; J gene: TRBJ2-7; D gene: TRBD2; clone size: NA; V gene: TRBV7-9
CDR3 DNA: TGTGCCAGTAGTATCGGGGGGCCCTATGGCTACACCTTC; CDR3 protein: CASSIGGPYGYTF; J gene: TRBJ1-2; D gene: NA; clone size: NA; V gene: TRBV19
CDR3 DNA: TGTGCCAGCAGCTTGGGGATTAGCGGGTACAATGAGCAGTTCTTC; CDR3 protein: CASSLGISGYNEQFF; J gene: TRBJ2-1; D gene: TRBD2; clone size: few; V gene: TRBV5-4
CDR3 DNA: TGTGCCAGCTCGATTGGACAGCGCTCTGGAAACACCATATATTTT; CDR3 protein: CASSIGQRSGNTIYF; J gene: TRBJ1-3; D gene: NA; clone size: NA; V gene: TRBV18
CDR3 DNA: TGTGCCAGCAGCGTAGATCCCCGGCAGGGTGGTGGGGCCAACGTCCTGACTTTC; CDR3 protein: CASSVDPRQGGGANVLTF; J gene: TRBJ2-6; D gene: NA; clone size: many; V gene: TRBV9
CDR3 DNA: TGTGCCAGCTCCTACGCAGGGGGTGGTGGAAACACCATATATTTT; CDR3 protein: CASSYAGGGGNTIYF; J gene: TRBJ1-3; D gene: TRBD1; clone size: NA; V gene: TRBV4-2
CDR3 DNA: TGCGCCAGCAGTGGATGGGGAGGGAGAGAGACCCAGTACTTC; CDR3 protein: CASSGWGGRETQYF; J gene: TRBJ2-5; D gene: TRBD2; clone size: NA; V gene: TRBV5-1
CDR3 DNA: TGTGCCAGCAGCCCCGCTATGGCAGGAGGATATGGCTACACCTTC; CDR3 protein: CASSPAMAGGYGYTF; J gene: TRBJ1-2; D gene: NA; clone size: NA; V gene: TRBV7-9
CDR3 DNA: TGTGCCAGCAGCACTGGGAAGGGAGGCACCGGGGAGCTGTTTTTT; CDR3 protein: CASSTGKGGTGELFF; J gene: TRBJ2-2; D gene: NA; clone size: few; V gene: TRBV3-1/TRBV3-2
CDR3 DNA: TGTGCCAGCAGCTTAGAGGGAAGTGAAAAACTGTTTTTT; CDR3 protein: CASSLEGSEKLFF; J gene: TRBJ1-4; D gene: NA; clone size: NA; V gene: TRBV5-6
CDR3 DNA: TGCGCCAGCAGCTTGGCAGCGGGAAGCAATGAGCAGTTCTTC; CDR3 protein: CASSLAAGSNEQFF; J gene: TRBJ2-1; D gene: TRBD2; clone size: NA; V gene: TRBV5-1
CDR3 DNA: TGTGCCAGCAGCGTAGCTCAGGGGGGCGAAGTCTACACCTTC; CDR3 protein: CASSVAQGGEVYTF; J gene: TRBJ1-2; D gene: TRBD1; clone size: NA; V gene: TRBV9
CDR3 DNA: TGTGCCAGCAGCGAAAGCGGGGGGGCCGGAGAGACCCAGTACTTC; CDR3 protein: CASSESGGAGETQYF; J gene: TRBJ2-5; D gene: TRBD2; clone size: once; V gene: TRBV7-3
CDR3 DNA: TGTGCCAGAAGCTTCCGGGACAGCTCCTACGAGCAGTACTTC; CDR3 protein: CARSFRDSSYEQYF; J gene: TRBJ2-7; D gene: TRBD1; clone size: NA; V gene: TRBV5-3
CDR3 DNA: TGCGCCAGCAGCTTGGGGGCAGGGGGCGAGTTTGGGGAAAAACTGTTTTTT; CDR3 protein: CASSLGAGGEFGEKLFF; J gene: TRBJ1-4; D gene: TRBD1; clone size: NA; V gene: TRBV5-1
CDR3 DNA: TGTGCCAGCAGTCCGGGACTAGGGGAAGAGACCCAGTACTTC; CDR3 protein: CASSPGLGEETQYF; J gene: TRBJ2-5; D gene: TRBD2; clone size: NA; V gene: TRBV28
CDR3 DNA: TGCGCCAGCAGCTCGGGACAGGGGGCGTTTAATGAGCAGTTCTTC; CDR3 protein: CASSSGQGAFNEQFF; J gene: TRBJ2-1; D gene: TRBD1; clone size: NA; V gene: TRBV5-1
CDR3 DNA: TGTGCCAGCAGCCCCGGCGGGACAGGGAGGAGTTACGAGCAGTACTTC; CDR3 protein: CASSPGGTGRSYEQYF; J gene: TRBJ2-7; D gene: TRBD1; clone size: NA; V gene: TRBV5-4
CDR3 DNA: TGCAGCGCCGCGGACAGGAACTATGGCTACACCTTC; CDR3 protein: CSAADRNYGYTF; J gene: TRBJ1-2; D gene: TRBD1; clone size: NA; V gene: TRBV29-1
CDR3 DNA: TGCGCCAGCAGCCCTGGGACAGGTGTCTATGGCTACACCTTC; CDR3 protein: CASSPGTGVYGYTF; J gene: TRBJ1-2; D gene: TRBD1; clone size: once; V gene: TRBV4-3
CDR3 DNA: TGCAGCGTTGGGGGACAGGGTTTCAATGAGCAGTTCTTC; CDR3 protein: CSVGGQGFNEQFF; J gene: TRBJ2-1; D gene: TRBD1; clone size: NA; V gene: TRBV29-1
CDR3 DNA: TGTGCCAGTAGTAAAACAGGGGGCGCAGACACCGGGGAGCTGTTTTTT; CDR3 protein: CASSKTGGADTGELFF; J gene: TRBJ2-2; D gene: TRBD1; clone size: NA; V gene: TRBV19
CDR3 DNA: TGTGCCAGCAGTGGTGGCCTTCCAAATCAGCCCCAGCATTTT; CDR3 protein: CASSGGLPNQPQHF; J gene: TRBJ1-5; D gene: NA; clone size: NA; V gene: TRBV6-2/TRBV6-3
CDR3 DNA: TGTGCCAGTTCTTGGGGCATTGAAGCTTTCTTT; CDR3 protein: CASSWGIEAFF; J gene: TRBJ1-1; D gene: NA; clone size: NA; V gene: TRBV19
CDR3 DNA: TGCGCCAGCAGCGCCAACGGAGGGCCGGGCACTGAAGCTTTCTTT; CDR3 protein: CASSANGGPGTEAFF; J gene: TRBJ1-1; D gene: NA; clone size: NA; V gene: TRBV5-1
CDR3 DNA: TGTGCCAGCAGCGTAGGACAGGGCTGGGGCTACACCTTC; CDR3 protein: CASSVGQGWGYTF; J gene: TRBJ1-2; D gene: TRBD1; clone size: NA; V gene: TRBV7-9
CDR3 DNA: TGCGCCAGCAGTGACGGTACAGGGGGCGAGGGCTACACCTTC; CDR3 protein: CASSDGTGGEGYTF; J gene: TRBJ1-2; D gene: TRBD1; clone size: NA; V gene: TRBV10-1
CDR3 DNA: TGCGCCAGCAGTGAGTCGGTGGACTCGACTTACAATGAGCAGTTCTTC; CDR3 protein: CASSESVDSTYNEQFF; J gene: TRBJ2-1; D gene: NA; clone size: NA; V gene: TRBV10-2
CDR3 DNA: TGCAGCGTTGCGTCTAGCGGGGGGGCCGATGGGACAGATACGCAGTATTTT; CDR3 protein: CSVASSGGADGTDTQYF; J gene: TRBJ2-3; D gene: TRBD2; clone size: NA; V gene: TRBV29-1
CDR3 DNA: TGTGCCAGCAGCGGGACAGGGGGCGCCTCGGGAGGGGCCAACGTCCTGACTTTC; CDR3 protein: CASSGTGGASGGANVLTF; J gene: TRBJ2-6; D gene: TRBD1; clone size: NA; V gene: TRBV11-3
CDR3 DNA: TGTGCCAGCAGCGAAGGCCCGCGGGGGCTAGGCACTGAAGCTTTCTTT; CDR3 protein: CASSEGPRGLGTEAFF; J gene: TRBJ1-1; D gene: NA; clone size: NA; V gene: TRBV9
CDR3 DNA: TGTGCCAGCATCCCTGGGAGGGCGGGTGCTGAAGCTTTCTTT; CDR3 protein: CASIPGRAGAEAFF; J gene: TRBJ1-1; D gene: NA; clone size: NA; V gene: TRBV27
CDR3 DNA: TGTGCCAGCAGCCAACCTAGCGGGAGGAGTTTAGATGAGCAGTTCTTC; CDR3 protein: CASSQPSGRSLDEQFF; J gene: TRBJ2-1; D gene: TRBD2; clone size: NA; V gene: TRBV3-1/TRBV3-2
CDR3 DNA: TGTGCCAGCAGTGGGACAGTCCACAATAATTCACCCCTCCACTTT; CDR3 protein: CASSGTVHNNSPLHF; J gene: TRBJ1-6; D gene: TRBD1; clone size: NA; V gene: TRBV6-6
CDR3 DNA: TGTGCCAGCAGCTCCCAACTCAGGACTGAAGCTTTCTTT; CDR3 protein: CASSSQLRTEAFF; J gene: TRBJ1-1; D gene: NA; clone size: NA; V gene: TRBV7-2
CDR3 DNA: TGTGCCAGTAGTACACCGGGACAAATAACCTCGGGCAATCAGCCCCAGCATTTT; CDR3 protein: CASSTPGQITSGNQPQHF; J gene: TRBJ1-5; D gene: NA; clone size: NA; V gene: TRBV19
CDR3 DNA: TGCGCCAGCAGTTCTCAGCCGCGGACAGGGCCTTATAGCAATCAGCCCCAGCATTTT; CDR3 protein: CASSSQPRTGPYSNQPQHF; J gene: TRBJ1-5; D gene: TRBD1; clone size: NA; V gene: TRBV5-1
CDR3 DNA: TGTGCCAGCAGCTTTACAGGGGCCCGGGGCACTGAAGCTTTCTTT; CDR3 protein: CASSFTGARGTEAFF; J gene: TRBJ1-1; D gene: TRBD1; clone size: NA; V gene: TRBV7-9
CDR3 DNA: TGTGCCAGCAGCAGGGGCGCGATGGATACGCAGTATTTT; CDR3 protein: CASSRGAMDTQYF; J gene: TRBJ2-3; D gene: NA; clone size: NA; V gene: TRBV6-2/TRBV6-3